The 31 T cell receptor beta chains reported below all come from one sample, sequenced in a study of blood T cell repertoires in COVID-19. Data came from immunoSEQ multiplex PCR; TCRdb stores just in-frame clones and leaves some out. The sample shows 150,000 to 200,000 clones, around 87% of them seen only once. Sequenced sample: peripheral blood. The receptors derive from a man between 35 and 55 years old with active or convalescent COVID-19.

This clone was detected only a few times. The rearrangement joins TRBV7-9 to TRBJ1-4, with 8 bases lining up with TRBD1. The V and J ends lost 6 bases and 3 bases, in that order; junction bases with no gene match: 3. The germline V gene encodes CDR1 SEHNR and CDR2 FQNEAQ (reference sequence). The CDR3 runs to 14 residues. The CDR3 reads CASSRTGPNEKLFF. In nucleotides, the CDR3 is TGTGCCAGCAGTCGGACAGGGCCTAATGAAAAACTGTTTTTT. Full variable domain (remainder filled in from reference TRBV7-9 and TRBJ1-4): DTGVSQNPRHKITKRGQNVTFRCDPISEHNRLYWYRQTLGQGPEFLTYFQNEAQLEKSRLLSDRFSAERPKGSFSTLEIQRTEQGDSAMYLCASSRTGPNEKLFFGSGTQLSVL.

This chain connects TRBV30 to TRBJ2-2, with a possible D match to TRBD2 (5 bases). Trimming stripped 2 bases from V and 6 bases from J, with 13 bases between. The CDR3 has 14 amino acids. Per germline, CDR1 GTSNPN and CDR2 SVGIG (reference sequence). In nucleotides, the CDR3 is TGTGCCTGGAGTAGAAGGAGGTGGGCCGGGGAGCTGTTTTTT. Its protein is CAWSRRRWAGELFF.

The rearrangement joins TRBV3-1 (or the pseudogene TRBV3-2) to TRBJ2-2, with D tentatively TRBD2 (5 bases). V was clipped by 3 bases and J by 7 bases, with 6 bases between them. The CDR3 has 12 amino acids. Germline CDR1 LGHDT, CDR2 YNNKEL (reference sequence). The CDR3 is CASSHGGGELFF. CDR3 sequence (DNA): TGTGCCAGCAGCCATGGAGGCGGGGAGCTGTTTTTT.

The chain links TRBV5-1 to TRBJ2-2, with 10 bases matching TRBD1. Germline lookup yields CDR1 SGHRS and CDR2 YFSETQ. CDR3 length: 16 residues. V was pared by 4 bases and J by 3 bases, with 6 bases of the junction left unmatched. CDR3 loop: CASSRRDRGYTGELFF. In DNA form, the CDR3 reads TGCGCCAGCAGCCGGAGGGACAGGGGATACACCGGGGAGCTGTTTTTT. The entire variable domain, with the rest obtained from reference TRBV5-1 and TRBJ2-2, is as follows: KAGVTQTPRYLIKTRGQQVTLSCSPISGHRSVSWYQQTPGQGLQFLFEYFSETQRNKGNFPGRFSGRQFSNSRSEMNVSTLELGDSALYLCASSRRDRGYTGELFFGEGSRLTVL.

This chain joins TRBV6-5 and TRBJ1-5; 8 positions agree with TRBD1. The V and J ends lost 5 bases and 9 bases, in that order; junction bases with no gene match: 12. The CDR3 sequence is 15 residues long. Germline V gene lookup returns CDR1 MNHEY and CDR2 SVGAGI. The chain's CDR3 is CASSRTGLPIWPQHF. Here the CDR3 DNA reads TGTGCCAGCAGTAGGACAGGGTTACCCATTTGGCCCCAGCATTTT.

The rearrangement links TRBV5-6 to TRBJ2-3; D perhaps matches TRBD1 (6 bases). This CDR3 comprises 16 residues. V was trimmed by 2 bases and J by 6 bases, leaving 19 bases between them. The germline V gene has CDR1 SGHDT and CDR2 YYEEEE. CDR3 amino acids: CASSLAVGARPDTQYF. CDR3 coding DNA: TGTGCCAGCAGCTTAGCGGTGGGGGCTCGGCCGGATACGCAGTATTTT.

The V and J genes are TRBV6-2 or TRBV6-3 and TRBJ1-5; 8 bases are shared with TRBD1. Trimming at V came to 0 bases and at J to 2 bases, leaving 12 bases not matched to a gene. The CDR3 runs to 19 residues. CDR1 is MNHEY, CDR2 SVGEGT, per germline. This chain's CDR3 is CASSYSPVFRGRGNQPQHF. The CDR3 coding sequence is TGTGCCAGCAGTTACTCCCCCGTCTTCAGGGGGCGAGGCAATCAGCCCCAGCATTTT.

A few counts support this clone. The chain uses TRBV5-4 and TRBJ2-1, with D possibly TRBD2 on 6 matching bases. Germline values: CDR1 SGHNT, CDR2 YYREEE (reference sequence). V shed 1 base and J shed 8 bases, with 16 bases lying between them. The CDR3 loop spans 15 amino acids. CDR3 in DNA: TGTGCCAGCAGCTTGTGGCTAGCGAGGTTCGATGAGCAGTTCTTC. Its translation: CASSLWLARFDEQFF.

This chain uses TRBV7-8 with TRBJ2-7, with a weak D call TRBD1 (6 bases). V was pared by 4 bases and J by 1 base, with 14 bases between. The CDR3 consists of 15 residues. Germline V CDR1 and CDR2: SGHVS, FQNEAQ. The CDR3, as DNA: TGTGCCAGCAGCTCGAGGAGGACAGAGTCCTACGAGCAGTACTTC. Its translation is CASSSRRTESYEQYF.

CDR3 nucleotide sequence: TGTGCCAGCAGTTCGCTGACAGGGAGGATAGTCTCTGGGGCCAACGTCCTGACTTTC. Its translation is CASSSLTGRIVSGANVLTF. The rearrangement joins TRBV5-6 to TRBJ2-6; TRBD1 is a possible D gene (7 bases). CDR1 is SGHDT and CDR2 is YYEEEE in the germline V gene. The CDR3 runs to 19 residues. Trimming cost V 5 bases and J 0 bases, with 21 bases left between them.

The chain joins TRBV11-2 to TRBJ2-5; the match to TRBD1 covers 11 bases. The CDR3 is 15 residues long. Per the germline V gene, CDR1 is SGHAT and CDR2 is FQNNGV. The V segment lost 4 bases and the J segment 7 bases; nucleotides outside the gene matches: 8. This CDR3 is CASSSGQGVPLTQYF. The DNA of the CDR3 is TGTGCCAGCAGCTCGGGACAGGGGGTTCCCCTGACCCAGTACTTC.

V gene TRBV5-6 combines with J gene TRBJ1-2; tentative D call: TRBD1 (6 bases). The length of the CDR3 is 16 residues. Germline V gene data show CDR1 as SGHDT and CDR2 as YYEEEE. V lost 3 bases to trimming and J lost 8 bases, with 23 bases between them. The CDR3 region has the DNA TGTGCCAGCAGCTGGGGCCCCGGCGCACAGGGTTCAGGCTACACCTTC. Translating gives CASSWGPGAQGSGYTF.

The chain has TRBV5-6 and TRBJ2-1, with 7 bases that match TRBD1. The V gene end was trimmed by 0 bases and the J gene end by 9 bases; junction bases not matched to a gene: 3. The CDR3 spans 13 residues. Germline values: CDR1 SGHDT, CDR2 YYEEEE. The CDR3 loop reads CASSLDRGTEQFF. The DNA for the CDR3 is TGTGCCAGCAGCTTGGACAGGGGAACTGAGCAGTTCTTC. Full variable domain (outside the CDR3, taken from reference TRBV5-6 and TRBJ2-1): DAGVTQSPTHLIKTRGQQVTLRCSPKSGHDTVSWYQQALGQGPQFIFQYYEEEERQRGNFPDRFSGHQFPNYSSELNVNALLLGDSALYLCASSLDRGTEQFFGPGTRLTVL.

This clone came up many times. The rearrangement uses TRBV18 and TRBJ1-5, with a possible D match to TRBD1 (6 bases). Germline V gene data show CDR1 as KGHSH and CDR2 as LQKENI. The CDR3 consists of 15 residues. The V end lost 6 bases, the J end lost 6 bases, and 18 bases lay between the germline ends. CDR3 DNA: TGTGCCAGCTCCCGAGACGGGGGGGGGCGTCAGCCCCAGCATTTT. This encodes CASSRDGGGRQPQHF.

The rearrangement uses TRBV28 and TRBJ2-3, with a possible D match to TRBD2 (5 bases). CDR1 and CDR2 (germline): MDHEN, SYDVKM. V was pared by 2 bases and J by 9 bases, with 18 bases between. This CDR3 has 15 residues. The CDR3 region is CASSLEGFSKWTQYF. For the CDR3, the DNA is TGTGCCAGCAGTTTAGAGGGCTTTTCTAAGTGGACGCAGTATTTT.

There are a few counts of this clone. This chain connects TRBV7-3 to TRBJ1-2; D is undetermined. The CDR3 loop spans 13 amino acids. V lost 5 bases, J lost 2 bases, and 9 bases lay in between. Germline assignment: CDR1 SGHTA and CDR2 FQGTGA. The CDR3 DNA follows: TGTGCCAGCAGCCCAGGAACCAACTATGGCTACACCTTC. It specifies CASSPGTNYGYTF.

The chain has TRBV18 and TRBJ2-3, with D hard to call. Germline values: CDR1 KGHSH, CDR2 LQKENI. Trimming pared 0 bases from V and 0 bases from J, leaving 7 bases between. This CDR3 is 15 amino acids long. This CDR3 reads CASSPPSRSTDTQYF. The DNA for the CDR3 is TGTGCCAGCTCACCACCGTCCAGGAGCACAGATACGCAGTATTTT. The variable domain in full, with the rest retrieved from reference TRBV18 and TRBJ2-3, is NAGVMQNPRHLVRRRGQEARLRCSPMKGHSHVYWYRQLPEEGLKFMVYLQKENIIDESGMPKERFSAEFPKEGPSILRIQQVVRGDSAAYFCASSPPSRSTDTQYFGPGTRLTVL.

V usage is TRBV19 and J usage is TRBJ1-1; possibly TRBD1 for D (5 bases). This CDR3 is 15 amino acids long. The V gene's germline CDR1 is LNHDA and CDR2 SQIVND (reference sequence). The V end lost 5 bases, the J end lost 2 bases, and 15 bases lay between the germline ends. CDR3 amino acids: CASSPQRGFNTEAFF. The CDR3 DNA follows: TGTGCCAGTAGTCCCCAAAGGGGATTCAACACTGAAGCTTTCTTT. Full variable domain (remainder filled in from reference TRBV19 and TRBJ1-1): DGGITQSPKYLFRKEGQNVTLSCEQNLNHDAMYWYRQDPGQGLRLIYYSQIVNDFQKGDIAEGYSVSREKKESFPLTVTSAQKNPTAFYLCASSPQRGFNTEAFFGQGTRLTVV.

J is TRBJ1-2 and V is TRBV28; no definite D call. The germline V gene has CDR1 MDHEN and CDR2 SYDVKM. The CDR3 is 14 amino acids. Between the trimmed V and J ends, which lost 7 bases and 3 bases, there was a span of 15 bases. This CDR3 reads CASIGVGEYYGYTF. CDR3 in DNA: TGTGCCAGCATTGGTGTCGGAGAATACTATGGCTACACCTTC.

This clone was found a few times. V usage is TRBV28 and J usage is TRBJ1-5; 10 nucleotides line up with TRBD1. Germline assignment: CDR1 MDHEN and CDR2 SYDVKM. The CDR3 runs to 16 residues. V dropped 6 bases and J dropped 7; count of bases not matched to a gene: 12. The CDR3 reads CASRVTTTGGRQPQHF. As DNA, the CDR3 is TGTGCCAGCAGGGTAACTACGACAGGGGGCCGGCAGCCCCAGCATTTT.

The rearrangement joins TRBV27 to TRBJ2-2; 7 bases fit TRBD1. Germline lookup yields CDR1 MNHEY and CDR2 SMNVEV (reference sequence). CDR3 length: 15 amino acids. Germline trimming cut 6 bases from V and 7 bases from J; bases unmatched to any gene: 11. CDR3 in DNA: TGTGCCAGCAGCCCCCGGCAGGGGGTCGGCGGGGAGCTGTTTTTT. Its translation: CASSPRQGVGGELFF.

The chain uses TRBV7-2 and TRBJ1-2, with D uncertain. The germline CDR1 and CDR2 sequences are SGHTA and FQGNSA. This CDR3 is 15 amino acids long. Trimming removed 2 bases at V and 4 bases at J, with 14 bases between. CDR3 sequence: CASSLMAAGLYGYTF. For the CDR3, the DNA is TGTGCCAGCAGCTTAATGGCTGCAGGCCTCTATGGCTACACCTTC.

Only one count was recorded for this clone. The chain recombines TRBV5-1 with TRBJ1-2; 10 nucleotides match TRBD1. This CDR3 contains 13 residues. The germline V gene encodes CDR1 SGHRS and CDR2 YFSETQ. After removal of 4 bases from V and 6 bases from J, the junction contained 3 bases not matched to a gene. CDR3 DNA sequence: TGCGCCAGCAGCATCGGGACAGGGGATGGCTACACCTTC. Amino acids: CASSIGTGDGYTF.

This chain uses TRBV6-1 with TRBJ2-5; TRBD2 matches at 11 bases. The CDR3 extends over 16 amino acids. V shed 3 bases, J shed 1 base, and the junction held 4 bases outside the gene matches. In germline, CDR1 is MNHNS, CDR2 SASEGT. CDR3 in DNA: TGTGCCAGCAGTGATCTAGCGGGGGGACTCCAAGAGACCCAGTACTTC. Translating gives CASSDLAGGLQETQYF.

This clone was recorded only once. This chain links TRBV7-9 with TRBJ1-4; TRBD1 aligns across 8 bases. The CDR3 covers 15 residues. The ends lost 0 bases at V and 17 bases at J; junction bases unmatched: 14. CDR1 SEHNR and CDR2 FQNEAQ come from the germline V gene (reference sequence). The CDR3 nucleotides are TGTGCCAGCAGCTTAGCAGGGGGACAGGAAGGAGAAGTTTTTTTT. Its protein product is CASSLAGGQEGEVFF.

The V call is TRBV6-5, the J call TRBJ1-1; 8 bases align to TRBD1. The V gene end was trimmed by 4 bases and the J gene end by 4 bases; junction bases not matched to a gene: 5. Germline CDR1 reads MNHEY; CDR2 reads SVGAGI. The CDR3 spans 14 residues. CDR3 DNA: TGTGCCAGCAGTTTCAAGACAGGGGTCACTGAAGCTTTCTTT. Translation gives CASSFKTGVTEAFF.

Comment on this clone: The same CDR3 is also encoded by other DNA sequences in this sample. V is TRBV11-2 and J is TRBJ2-5; D is ambiguous. Trimming took 2 bases from V and 4 from J, leaving 8 bases between them. The CDR3 spans 13 residues. Germline V CDR1 and CDR2: SGHAT, FQNNGV. The CDR3 spells CASSLFRGETQYF. The CDR3 region has the DNA TGTGCCAGCAGCTTATTCCGCGGAGAGACCCAGTACTTC.

This clone showed up just a few times. V gene TRBV10-3 combines with J gene TRBJ2-3, with D perhaps TRBD2 (5 bases). The CDR3 is 11 amino acids. V was shortened by 9 bases and J by 5 bases, with 9 bases between the two germline ends. Germline CDR1 is ENHRY and CDR2 is SYGVKD. CDR3 DNA sequence: TGTGCCATGGGAGTGGGAGATACGCAGTATTTT. Protein: CAMGVGDTQYF.

The V and J genes are TRBV30 and TRBJ1-4; no clear D gene. From germline, CDR1 is GTSNPN and CDR2 SVGIG (reference sequence). Trimming pared 3 bases from V and 4 bases from J, leaving 15 bases between. The CDR3 length is 15 residues. The CDR3 here is CAWRGGPLHNEKLFF. The CDR3 DNA sequence: TGTGCCTGGAGAGGCGGGCCTCTCCATAATGAAAAACTGTTTTTT.

The rearrangement links TRBV27 to TRBJ2-7; no definite D call. Per the germline V gene, CDR1 is MNHEY and CDR2 is SMNVEV (reference sequence). Trimming left V 6 bases short and J 3 bases short, with 12 bases between. The CDR3 length is 13 residues. The CDR3 here is CASSPNSFYEQYF. DNA of the CDR3: TGTGCCAGCAGCCCTAATAGCTTCTACGAGCAGTACTTC.

The gene calls are TRBV19 and TRBJ2-2; weak D call: TRBD2 (6 bases). There are 17 residues in the CDR3. Germline lookup yields CDR1 LNHDA and CDR2 SQIVND (reference sequence). Trimming took off 4 bases at V and 5 bases at J, with 20 bases between the two ends. DNA of the CDR3: TGTGCCAGTAGTAAACCGGGACTCGTGGAGGGGACCGGGGAGCTGTTTTTT. Protein sequence: CASSKPGLVEGTGELFF.